Below, 25 T cell receptor beta chains from the same sample are listed, as sequenced in a study of T cell responses to AZD1222 COVID-19 vaccine. TCRdb's copy holds only in-frame clones and misses some; the assay was immunoSEQ multiplex PCR. The sample includes around 150,000 clones, about 89% of them seen just once. Specimen: peripheral blood, collected 28 days after the second dose of the MenACWY control vaccine. The receptor source for this set is an adult who received the MenACWY meningococcal vaccine as a control.

The gene calls are TRBV23-1 and TRBJ2-5, with D unresolved. TRBV23-1 carries the ORF label, with uncertain function. V lost 6 bases and J 5 bases, leaving 22 bases between the germline ends. CDR3 size: 16 residues. CDR3 in DNA: TGCGCCAGCAGCCCTACCGGGTCCCTCAACGCCGAGACCCAGTACTTC. Residues: CASSPTGSLNAETQYF.

The chain couples TRBV7-6 to TRBJ2-5, with a weak D call TRBD1 (6 bases). CDR3 size: 16 residues. The V and J ends lost 5 bases and 5 bases respectively, with 21 bases between them. Germline V gives CDR1 SGHVS, CDR2 FNYEAQ. CDR3 sequence (DNA): TGTGCCAGCAGCCCCGGGACAACATCCCTGGCGGAGACCCAGTACTTC. The encoded protein is CASSPGTTSLAETQYF.

This clone was counted once. The CDR3 protein is CASSWTGTSDSPLHF. The CDR3 DNA is TGCGCCAGCAGCTGGACCGGGACTTCGGATTCACCCCTCCACTTT. The chain uses TRBV5-1 and TRBJ1-6; possibly TRBD1 for D (5 bases). Trimming took off 3 bases at V and 8 bases at J, with 15 bases between the two ends. The germline V gene encodes CDR1 SGHRS and CDR2 YFSETQ. The CDR3 totals 15 residues.

V usage is TRBV3-1 (or the pseudogene TRBV3-2) and J usage is TRBJ2-1; 12 bases are shared with TRBD2. With V trimmed by 4 bases and J by 6 bases, 10 bases remained unmatched. The CDR3 totals 17 residues. Per the germline V gene, CDR1 is LGHDT and CDR2 is YNNKEL (reference sequence). The CDR3 loop is CASSRVPTSGSANEQFF. The CDR3 DNA follows: TGTGCCAGCAGCCGGGTCCCGACTAGCGGGAGTGCCAATGAGCAGTTCTTC.

This clone was seen more than once but under ten times. The chain couples TRBV4-1 to TRBJ2-3; D not resolved. Germline V lookup: CDR1 MGHRA, CDR2 YSYEKL. The CDR3 is made up of 15 amino acids. Between the trimmed V and J ends, which lost 0 bases and 0 bases, there was a span of 7 bases. The CDR3: CASSQDGTSTDTQYF. The CDR3 bases are TGCGCCAGCAGCCAAGATGGCACTAGCACAGATACGCAGTATTTT.

The rearrangement uses TRBV5-1 and TRBJ2-1; 14 bases agree with TRBD2. The CDR3 contains 16 residues. CDR1 is SGHRS and CDR2 is YFSETQ in the germline V gene. V shed 1 base, J shed 7 bases, and the junction held 4 bases outside the gene matches. The CDR3 protein is CASSLRTSGGWNEQFF. The CDR3 coding sequence is TGCGCCAGCAGCTTGAGGACTAGCGGGGGGTGGAATGAGCAGTTCTTC.

The chain recombines TRBV27 with TRBJ1-1; D remains unclear. CDR1 is MNHEY and CDR2 is SMNVEV in the germline V gene (reference sequence). Trimming cost V 3 bases and J 6 bases, with 11 bases left between them. The CDR3 extends over 13 amino acids. CDR3 residues: CASSFTRLSEAFF. The DNA for the CDR3 is TGTGCCAGCAGTTTCACGAGGTTATCTGAAGCTTTCTTT.

This clone has just one count. The J gene is TRBJ1-6, the V gene TRBV12-3 or TRBV12-4; D ambiguous. This CDR3 contains 13 residues. V lost 6 bases to trimming and J lost 6 bases, with 9 bases between them. CDR3 sequence: CASRTQINSPLHF. As DNA, the CDR3 is TGTGCCAGCAGGACACAGATTAATTCACCCCTCCACTTT.

The chain carries TRBV7-2 and TRBJ2-7; no clear D gene. The CDR3 extends over 12 amino acids. Germline V gene sequence: CDR1 SGHTA, CDR2 FQGNSA. Trimming stripped 3 bases from V and 7 bases from J, with 10 bases between. As DNA, the CDR3 is TGTGCCAGCAGCTTTGGACCTTGGGAGCAGTACTTC. Its protein is CASSFGPWEQYF. The complete variable domain, with remaining parts taken from reference TRBV7-2 and TRBJ2-7, reads GAGVSQSPSNKVTEKGKDVELRCDPISGHTALYWYRQSLGQGLEFLIYFQGNSAPDKSGLPSDRFSAERTGGSVSTLTIQRTQQEDSAVYLCASSFGPWEQYFGPGTRLTVT.

A remark on this clone: The junction does not match germline at one end; this may be a read error. Different DNA sequences within this sample yield the same CDR3. J is TRBJ1-6 and V is TRBV7-2; 7 nucleotides align to TRBD1. Germline CDR1 SGHTA, CDR2 FQGNSA. The CDR3 loop spans 18 amino acids. This CDR3 is CASSLVPLDRLGVSPLHF. CDR3 coding DNA: TGTGCCAGTAGCTTAGTCCCCTTGGACAGGCTTGGAGTTTCACCCCTCCACTTT.

V is TRBV6-5 and J is TRBJ2-7, with TRBD2 matching 9 bases. This CDR3 has 15 amino acids. Unmatched junction bases numbered 5, after V lost 2 bases and J lost 3 bases. CDR1 and CDR2 (germline): MNHEY, SVGAGI. The CDR3 DNA sequence: TGTGCCAGCAGTTACGGGCGGGAGGGCCTCTACGAGCAGTACTTC. It translates to CASSYGREGLYEQYF.

The V call is TRBV30, the J call TRBJ1-1; tentatively, D is TRBD1 (5 bases). Looked up from germline, CDR1 is GTSNPN and CDR2 is SVGIG (reference sequence). Trimming pared 0 bases from V and 4 bases from J, leaving 12 bases between. The CDR3 is 14 amino acids. The CDR3 nucleotides read TGTGCCTGGAGTGTAACCGGGGCTCCCACTGAAGCTTTCTTT. Protein sequence: CAWSVTGAPTEAFF. The full variable domain, in which reference TRBV30 and TRBJ1-1 provide the parts outside the CDR3, is SQTIHQWPATLVQPVGSPLSLECTVEGTSNPNLYWYRQAAGRGLQLLFYSVGIGQISSEVPQNLSASRPQDRQFILSSKKLLLSDSGFYLCAWSVTGAPTEAFFGQGTRLTVV.

The chain employs TRBV12-5 and TRBJ1-3; D is uncertain. Germline V lookup: CDR1 LGHNT, CDR2 FRNRAP. V was trimmed by 2 bases and J by 0 bases, leaving 14 bases between them. This CDR3 is built from 17 residues. The CDR3 DNA reads TGTGCTAGTGGTTTGTTGACGACCGAGATCTCTGGAAACACCATATATTTT. It is translated as CASGLLTTEISGNTIYF. Supplemented by reference TRBV12-5 and TRBJ1-3, the full variable domain reads DARVTQTPRHKVTEMGQEVTMRCQPILGHNTVFWYRQTMMQGLELLAYFRNRAPLDDSGMPKDRFSAEMPDATLATLKIQPSEPRDSAVYFCASGLLTTEISGNTIYFGEGSWLTVV.

The chain is built from TRBV4-3 and TRBJ2-7; the D gene could be TRBD1 or TRBD2 (5 bases each). This CDR3 comprises 15 residues. Germline CDR1 is LGHNA and CDR2 is YSLEER. V was cut by 0 bases and J by 0 bases, with 9 bases left in between. The CDR3 coding sequence is TGCGCCAGCAGCCAAGAAGTGGGACGCTCCTACGAGCAGTACTTC. Its protein product is CASSQEVGRSYEQYF.

About this clone: The junction does not match germline at one end; this may be a read error. The chain employs TRBV7-7 and TRBJ2-1; weak D call: TRBD1 (6 bases). CDR1 SSHAT and CDR2 FNYEAQ come from the germline V gene (reference sequence). This CDR3 spans 13 amino acids. The CDR3 here is CASSLGQYNEQFF. CDR3 sequence (DNA): TGTGCTAGCAGCTTAGGACAGTACAATGAGCAGTTCTTC.

The chain has TRBV12-2 and TRBJ2-2. TRBV12-2 is reported as a pseudogene. The CDR3 covers 16 residues. In DNA, the CDR3 is TGTGCAAGTCGCTCCCCCGGGACCCCTATCACCGGGGAGCTGTTTTTT. Protein product: CASRSPGTPITGELFF.

V usage is TRBV19 and J usage is TRBJ1-1; 8 nucleotides line up with TRBD1. The CDR3 consists of 15 residues. V gave up 6 bases and J gave up 7 bases; unmatched junction bases: 13. The germline CDR1 and CDR2 sequences are LNHDA and SQIVND (reference sequence). The CDR3 loop reads CASSRNYRGGFEAFF. The CDR3 DNA follows: TGTGCCAGTAGCAGAAATTACAGGGGGGGTTTTGAAGCTTTCTTT.

The V call is TRBV7-2, the J call TRBJ2-7, with 13 positions matching TRBD2. This CDR3 region has 17 residues. V lost 5 bases, J lost 4 bases, and 11 bases stayed unmatched. Germline lookup yields CDR1 SGHTA and CDR2 FQGNSA. The CDR3: CASSRTSGSPRAYEQYF. The DNA of the CDR3 is TGTGCCAGCAGCCGGACTAGCGGGAGCCCCAGGGCTTACGAGCAGTACTTC.

The chain carries TRBV3-1 (or the pseudogene TRBV3-2) and TRBJ1-2; D possibly corresponds to TRBD1 (5 bases). The CDR3 totals 13 residues. Trimming pared 4 bases from V and 14 bases from J, leaving 20 bases between. The germline V gene encodes CDR1 LGHDT and CDR2 YNNKEL (reference sequence). CDR3 region: CASSPPSGGISTF. The CDR3 DNA is TGTGCCAGCAGCCCACCCTCTGGGGGGATTTCTACCTTC.

V gene TRBV11-2 combines with J gene TRBJ1-4; 9 nucleotides agree with TRBD1. The trim removed 5 bases at V and 14 bases at J, leaving 12 bases unmatched. There are 14 residues in the CDR3. Looked up from germline, CDR1 is SGHAT and CDR2 is FQNNGV. The DNA for the CDR3 is TGTGCCAGCAGCATTGGGACAGGGCCGGTTTTTCTGTTTTTT. It yields the protein CASSIGTGPVFLFF.

This sequence joins TRBV9 and TRBJ2-1; TRBD2 agrees at 9 bases. J lost 2 bases, V lost 0 bases, and 12 bases had no gene match. The CDR3 loop spans 19 amino acids. CDR1 and CDR2 (germline): SGDLS, YYNGEE. The chain's CDR3 is CASSVAGAGSGRTYNEQFF. CDR3 DNA sequence: TGTGCCAGCAGCGTAGCTGGGGCTGGTAGCGGGAGAACCTACAATGAGCAGTTCTTC.

The rearrangement uses TRBV7-3 and TRBJ2-3, with 7 nucleotides matching TRBD2. This CDR3 has 16 amino acids. After removal of 1 base from V and 4 bases from J, the junction contained 8 bases not matched to a gene. CDR1 is SGHTA and CDR2 is FQGTGA in the germline V gene. In DNA form, the CDR3 reads TGTGCCAGCAGCTTAAATGGCGGGAGTCAGCCAGATACGCAGTATTTT. Translating gives CASSLNGGSQPDTQYF.

J is TRBJ2-2 and V is TRBV7-9; TRBD1 might be the D (5 bases). The V gene's germline CDR1 is SEHNR and CDR2 FQNEAQ (reference sequence). V was shortened by 1 base and J by 1 base, with 7 bases between the two germline ends. CDR3 length: 15 amino acids. This chain's CDR3 is CASSLGQGNTGELFF. Written as DNA, the CDR3 is TGTGCCAGCAGCTTAGGGCAGGGGAACACCGGGGAGCTGTTTTTT.

The chain combines TRBV7-2 with TRBJ1-6; D gene unclear. CDR3 length equals 13 residues. Looked up from germline, CDR1 is SGHTA and CDR2 is FQGNSA. Trimming left V 7 bases short and J 7 bases short, with 11 bases between. The CDR3 coding sequence is TGTGCCAGCACCTCGATGGGGAATTCACCCCTCCACTTT. The encoded protein is CASTSMGNSPLHF. Complete variable domain (other parts from reference TRBV7-2 and TRBJ1-6): GAGVSQSPSNKVTEKGKDVELRCDPISGHTALYWYRQSLGQGLEFLIYFQGNSAPDKSGLPSDRFSAERTGGSVSTLTIQRTQQEDSAVYLCASTSMGNSPLHFGNGTRLTVT.

The chain carries TRBV4-3 and TRBJ2-3; 7 nucleotides align to TRBD2. The ends lost 3 bases at V and 5 bases at J; junction bases unmatched: 5. Germline CDR1 LGHNA, CDR2 YSLEER. CDR3 length: 14 residues. The CDR3 region is CASSQRAGVDTQYF. The CDR3 DNA reads as TGCGCCAGCAGCCAGCGGGCGGGAGTAGATACGCAGTATTTT.